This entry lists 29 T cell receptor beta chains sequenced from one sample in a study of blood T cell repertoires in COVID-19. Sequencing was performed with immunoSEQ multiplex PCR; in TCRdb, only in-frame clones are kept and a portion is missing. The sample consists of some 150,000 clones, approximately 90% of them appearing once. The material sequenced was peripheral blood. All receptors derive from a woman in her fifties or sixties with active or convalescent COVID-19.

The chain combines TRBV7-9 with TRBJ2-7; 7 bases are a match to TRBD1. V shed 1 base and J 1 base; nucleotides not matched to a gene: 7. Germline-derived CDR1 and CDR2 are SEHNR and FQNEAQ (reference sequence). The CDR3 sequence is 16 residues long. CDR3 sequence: CASSLVVGTVSYEQYF. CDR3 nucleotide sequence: TGTGCCAGCAGCTTAGTTGTCGGGACAGTTTCCTACGAGCAGTACTTC.

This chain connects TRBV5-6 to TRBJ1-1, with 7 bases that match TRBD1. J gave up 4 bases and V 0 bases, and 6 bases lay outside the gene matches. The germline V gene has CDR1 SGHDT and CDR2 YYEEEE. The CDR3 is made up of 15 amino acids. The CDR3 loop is CASSLGGQWATEAFF. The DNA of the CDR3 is TGTGCCAGCAGCTTGGGGGGACAGTGGGCCACTGAAGCTTTCTTT.

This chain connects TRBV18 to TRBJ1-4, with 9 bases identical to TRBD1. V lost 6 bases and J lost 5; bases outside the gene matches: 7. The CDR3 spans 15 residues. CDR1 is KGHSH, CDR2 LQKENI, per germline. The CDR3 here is CASSQQGADNEKLFF. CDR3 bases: TGTGCCAGCTCCCAACAGGGGGCAGACAATGAAAAACTGTTTTTT.

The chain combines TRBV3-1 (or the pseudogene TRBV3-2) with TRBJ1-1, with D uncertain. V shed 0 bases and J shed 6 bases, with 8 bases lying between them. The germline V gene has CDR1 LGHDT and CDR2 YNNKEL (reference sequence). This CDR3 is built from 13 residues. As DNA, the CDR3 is TGTGCCAGCAGCCAAGATGAAGGAGCTGAAGCTTTCTTT. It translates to CASSQDEGAEAFF.

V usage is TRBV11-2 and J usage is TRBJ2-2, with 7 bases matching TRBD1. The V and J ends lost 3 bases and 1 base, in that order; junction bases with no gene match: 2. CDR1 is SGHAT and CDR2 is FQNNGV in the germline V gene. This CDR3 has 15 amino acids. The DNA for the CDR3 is TGTGCCAGCAGCTTCACAGGGGTGAACACCGGGGAGCTGTTTTTT. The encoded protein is CASSFTGVNTGELFF. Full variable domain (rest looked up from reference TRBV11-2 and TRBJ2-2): EAGVAQSPRYKIIEKRQSVAFWCNPISGHATLYWYQQILGQGPKLLIQFQNNGVVDDSQLPKDRFSAERLKGVDSTLKIQPAKLEDSAVYLCASSFTGVNTGELFFGEGSRLTVL.

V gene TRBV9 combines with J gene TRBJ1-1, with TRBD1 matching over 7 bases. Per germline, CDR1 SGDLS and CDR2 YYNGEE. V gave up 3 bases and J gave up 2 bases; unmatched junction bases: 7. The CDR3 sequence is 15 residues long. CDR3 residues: CASSASGQTNTEAFF. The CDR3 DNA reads TGTGCCAGCAGCGCCTCGGGACAGACCAACACTGAAGCTTTCTTT. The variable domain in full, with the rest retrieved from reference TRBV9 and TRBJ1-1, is DSGVTQTPKHLITATGQRVTLRCSPRSGDLSVYWYQQSLDQGLQFLIQYYNGEERAKGNILERFSAQQFPDLHSELNLSSLELGDSALYFCASSASGQTNTEAFFGQGTRLTVV.

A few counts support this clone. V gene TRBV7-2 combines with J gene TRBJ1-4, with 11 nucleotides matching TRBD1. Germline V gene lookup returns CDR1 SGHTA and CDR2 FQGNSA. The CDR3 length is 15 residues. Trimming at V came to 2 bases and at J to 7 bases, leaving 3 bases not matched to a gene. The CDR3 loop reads CASSLPGTGGEKLFF. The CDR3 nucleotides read TGTGCCAGCAGCTTACCCGGGACAGGGGGTGAAAAACTGTTTTTT.

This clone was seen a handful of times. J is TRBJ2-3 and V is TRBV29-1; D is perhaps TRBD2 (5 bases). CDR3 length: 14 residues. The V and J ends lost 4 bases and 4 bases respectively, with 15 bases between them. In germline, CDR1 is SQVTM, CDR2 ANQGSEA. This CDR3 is CSVVRGFKADTQYF. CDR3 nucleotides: TGCAGCGTTGTTCGGGGTTTTAAGGCAGATACGCAGTATTTT.

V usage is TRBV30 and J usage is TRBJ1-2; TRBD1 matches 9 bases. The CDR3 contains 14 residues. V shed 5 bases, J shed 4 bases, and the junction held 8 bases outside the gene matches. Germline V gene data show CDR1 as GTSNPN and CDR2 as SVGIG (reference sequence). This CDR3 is CAWDRQGESYGYTF. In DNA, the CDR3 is TGTGCCTGGGACCGACAGGGGGAGAGCTATGGCTACACCTTC.

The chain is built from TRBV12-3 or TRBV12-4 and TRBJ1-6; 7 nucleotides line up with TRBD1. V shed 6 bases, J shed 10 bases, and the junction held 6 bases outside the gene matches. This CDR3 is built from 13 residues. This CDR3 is CASRGTARSPLHF. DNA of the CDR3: TGTGCCAGCAGGGGGACAGCCCGGTCACCCCTCCACTTT.

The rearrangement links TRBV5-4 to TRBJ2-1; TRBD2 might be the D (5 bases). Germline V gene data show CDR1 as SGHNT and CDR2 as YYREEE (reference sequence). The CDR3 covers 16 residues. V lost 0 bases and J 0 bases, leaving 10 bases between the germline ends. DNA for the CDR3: TGTGCCAGCAGCTTGGGGGCGGGTGACTCCTACAATGAGCAGTTCTTC. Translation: CASSLGAGDSYNEQFF. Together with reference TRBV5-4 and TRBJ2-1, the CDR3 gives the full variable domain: ETGVTQSPTHLIKTRGQQVTLRCSSQSGHNTVSWYQQALGQGPQFIFQYYREEENGRGNFPPRFSGLQFPNYSSELNVNALELDDSALYLCASSLGAGDSYNEQFFGPGTRLTVL.

CDR3 sequence: CASRPGMMPPGLTSSYEQYF. The CDR3 region has the DNA TGTGCAAGTCGCCCCGGGATGATGCCACCGGGACTGACTAGCTCCTACGAGCAGTACTTC. The chain uses TRBV12-2 and TRBJ2-7; the D segment call TRBD2 is taken from the table without a DNA check. TRBV12-2 counts as a pseudogene. CDR3 length: 20 amino acids.

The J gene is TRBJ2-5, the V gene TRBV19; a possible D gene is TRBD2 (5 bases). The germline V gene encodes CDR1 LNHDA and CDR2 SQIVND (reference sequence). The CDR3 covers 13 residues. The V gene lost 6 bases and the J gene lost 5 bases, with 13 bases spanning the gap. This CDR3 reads CASRNDYGETQYF. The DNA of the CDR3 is TGTGCCAGTAGAAACGACTATGGGGAGACCCAGTACTTC.

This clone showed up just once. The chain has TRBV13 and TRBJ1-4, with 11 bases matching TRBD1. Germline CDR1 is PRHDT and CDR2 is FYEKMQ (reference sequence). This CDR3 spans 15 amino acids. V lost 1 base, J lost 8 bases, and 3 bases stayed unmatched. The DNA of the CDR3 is TGTGCCAGCAGCTTAGTGGGACAGGGGGTCGAAAAACTGTTTTTT. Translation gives CASSLVGQGVEKLFF.

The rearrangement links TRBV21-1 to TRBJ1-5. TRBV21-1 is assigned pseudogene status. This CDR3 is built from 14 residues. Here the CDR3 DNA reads TGTGCCAGCAGCGGGGGGGAGGGCAATCAGCCCCAGCATTTT. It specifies CASSGGEGNQPQHF.

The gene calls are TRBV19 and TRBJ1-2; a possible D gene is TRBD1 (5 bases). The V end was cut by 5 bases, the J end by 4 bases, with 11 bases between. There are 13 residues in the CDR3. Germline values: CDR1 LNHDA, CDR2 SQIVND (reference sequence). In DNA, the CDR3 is TGTGCCAGTAGTCGACAGTCCCCCTATGGCTACACCTTC. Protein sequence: CASSRQSPYGYTF.

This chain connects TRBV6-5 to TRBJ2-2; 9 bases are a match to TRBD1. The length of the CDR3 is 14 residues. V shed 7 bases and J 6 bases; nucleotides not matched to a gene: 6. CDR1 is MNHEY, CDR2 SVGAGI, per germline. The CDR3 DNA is TGTGCCAGCATACCACAGGGGGCGTCCGGGGAGCTGTTTTTT. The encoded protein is CASIPQGASGELFF.

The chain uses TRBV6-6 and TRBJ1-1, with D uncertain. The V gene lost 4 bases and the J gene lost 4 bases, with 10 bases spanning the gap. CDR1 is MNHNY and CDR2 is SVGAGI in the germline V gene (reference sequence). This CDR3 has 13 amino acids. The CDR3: CASSSAGTTEAFF. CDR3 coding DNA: TGTGCCAGCAGTTCGGCGGGAACCACTGAAGCTTTCTTT.

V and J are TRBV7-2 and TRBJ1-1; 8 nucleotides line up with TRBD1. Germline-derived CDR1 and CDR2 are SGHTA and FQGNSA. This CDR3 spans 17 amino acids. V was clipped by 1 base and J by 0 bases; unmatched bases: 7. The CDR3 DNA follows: TGTGCCAGCAGCTTAGTGTCAGGGGGCGGAATGAACACTGAAGCTTTCTTT. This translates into CASSLVSGGGMNTEAFF. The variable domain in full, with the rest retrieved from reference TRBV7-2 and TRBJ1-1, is GAGVSQSPSNKVTEKGKDVELRCDPISGHTALYWYRQSLGQGLEFLIYFQGNSAPDKSGLPSDRFSAERTGGSVSTLTIQRTQQEDSAVYLCASSLVSGGGMNTEAFFGQGTRLTVV.

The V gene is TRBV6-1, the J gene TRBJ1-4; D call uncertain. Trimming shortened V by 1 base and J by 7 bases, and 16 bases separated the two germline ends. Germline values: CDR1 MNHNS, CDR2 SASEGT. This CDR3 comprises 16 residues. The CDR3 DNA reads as TGTGCCAGCAGTGAAGGCCGAGGGAGTTTCGTTGAAAAACTGTTTTTT. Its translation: CASSEGRGSFVEKLFF.

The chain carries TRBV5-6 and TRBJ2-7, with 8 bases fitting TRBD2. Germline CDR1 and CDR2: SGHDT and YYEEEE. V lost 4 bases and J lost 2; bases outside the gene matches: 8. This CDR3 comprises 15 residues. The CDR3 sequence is CASSPLPGGAYEQYF. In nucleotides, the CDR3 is TGTGCCAGCAGCCCACTGCCCGGGGGGGCCTACGAGCAGTACTTC.

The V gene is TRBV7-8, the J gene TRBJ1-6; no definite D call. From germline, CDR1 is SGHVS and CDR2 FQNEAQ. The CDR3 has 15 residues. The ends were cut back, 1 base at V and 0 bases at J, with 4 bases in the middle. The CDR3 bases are TGTGCCAGCAGCTTAGACAGCTCCTATAATTCACCCCTCCACTTT. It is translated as CASSLDSSYNSPLHF.

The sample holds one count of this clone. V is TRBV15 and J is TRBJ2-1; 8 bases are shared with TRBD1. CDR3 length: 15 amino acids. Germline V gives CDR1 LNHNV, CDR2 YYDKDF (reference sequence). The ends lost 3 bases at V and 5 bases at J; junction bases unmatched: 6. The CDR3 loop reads CATSSPGTGHNEQFF. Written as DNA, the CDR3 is TGTGCCACCAGCAGCCCCGGGACAGGTCACAATGAGCAGTTCTTC.

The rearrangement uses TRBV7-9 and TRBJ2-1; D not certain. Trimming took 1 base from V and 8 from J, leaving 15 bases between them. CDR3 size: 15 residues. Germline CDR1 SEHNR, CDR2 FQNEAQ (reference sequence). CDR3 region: CASSLDGLRSHEQFF. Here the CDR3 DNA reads TGTGCCAGCAGCTTAGACGGTCTGAGGTCCCATGAGCAGTTCTTC.

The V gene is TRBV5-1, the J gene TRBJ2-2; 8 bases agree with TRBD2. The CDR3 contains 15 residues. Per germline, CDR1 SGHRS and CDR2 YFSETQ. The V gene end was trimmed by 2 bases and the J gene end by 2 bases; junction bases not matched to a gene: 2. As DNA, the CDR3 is TGCGCCAGCAGCTTAACTAGCGGTAACACCGGGGAGCTGTTTTTT. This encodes CASSLTSGNTGELFF.

The CDR3 DNA sequence: TGTGCCTGGAGTGTTGATTGGGGGCCGCAAGAGACCCAGTACTTC. The encoded protein is CAWSVDWGPQETQYF. This chain connects TRBV30 to TRBJ2-5; a possible D gene is TRBD1 (6 bases). This CDR3 spans 15 amino acids. Trimming shortened V by 0 bases and J by 2 bases, and 13 bases separated the two germline ends. The V gene's germline CDR1 is GTSNPN and CDR2 SVGIG (reference sequence).

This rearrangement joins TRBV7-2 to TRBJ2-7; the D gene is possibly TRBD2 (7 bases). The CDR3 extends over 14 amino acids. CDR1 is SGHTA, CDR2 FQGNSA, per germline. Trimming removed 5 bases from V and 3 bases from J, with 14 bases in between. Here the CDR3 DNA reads TGTGCCAGCAGCGCCCAGGGAGGGGGCTACGAGCAGTACTTC. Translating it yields CASSAQGGGYEQYF.

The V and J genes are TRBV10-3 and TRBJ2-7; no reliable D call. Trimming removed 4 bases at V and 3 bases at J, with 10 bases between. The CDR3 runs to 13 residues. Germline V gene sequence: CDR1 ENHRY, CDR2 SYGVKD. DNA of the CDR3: TGTGCCATCAGTGGGCAGGAAGACTACGAGCAGTACTTC. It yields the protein CAISGQEDYEQYF.

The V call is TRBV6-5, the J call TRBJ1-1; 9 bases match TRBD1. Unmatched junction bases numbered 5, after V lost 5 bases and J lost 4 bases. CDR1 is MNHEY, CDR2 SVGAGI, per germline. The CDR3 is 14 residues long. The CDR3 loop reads CASSTPTGGTEAFF. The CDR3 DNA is TGTGCCAGCAGTACTCCGACAGGGGGCACTGAAGCTTTCTTT.